A selection of T cell receptor beta chains follows, all from one sample in a study of regulatory T cells in long-lasting Graves disease. TCRdb redid the calling of the multiplex PCR reads with MiXCR, one entry per CDR3 protein. The repertoire holds roughly 300,000 distinct CDR3 sequences, with about 18% as singletons. The sequencing used peripheral blood mononuclear cells (PBMCs), collected when the disease was refractory, from a patient treated with antithyroid drugs. These receptors all stem from a female donor with Graves disease. The CDR3 runs from the conserved cysteine through the conserved F or W. The order of the fields is V gene, clone size, D gene, J gene, CDR3 DNA, CDR3 protein. A D gene is named only where the DNA matches it firmly. Clone size is shown for a subset of rows, as once, few, many or a class of expanded clone.

>TRBV5-4|.|TRBD2|TRBJ2-7
TGTGCCAGCAGGACTTTTGGGACTAGCGCCCACTACGAGCAGTACTTC
CASRTFGTSAHYEQYF
>TRBV6-1|many|.|TRBJ1-2
TGTGCCAGCAGCCCGACCGGGACATTTACCGTCGGGTATGGCTACACCTTC
CASSPTGTFTVGYGYTF
>TRBV5-1|few|TRBD2|TRBJ2-1
TGCGCCAGCAGCATTAGCGGGAGCTCCTACAATGAGCAGTTCTTC
CASSISGSSYNEQFF
>TRBV6-5|.|.|TRBJ1-3
TGTGCCAGCAGTTACGGGGTGAGCTCTGGAAACACCATATATTTT
CASSYGVSSGNTIYF
>TRBV12-3/TRBV12-4|few|.|TRBJ1-5
TGTGCCAGCAGTTTAGTTCTGGGTAGCAATCAGCCCCAGCATTTT
CASSLVLGSNQPQHF
>TRBV27|many|.|TRBJ1-2
TGTGCCAGCAGTTTACAAGTTAACTATGGCTACACCTTC
CASSLQVNYGYTF
>TRBV27|few|.|TRBJ1-4
TGTGCCAGCAGTTTATCGCACAGAAGTAATGAAAAACTGTTTTTT
CASSLSHRSNEKLFF
>TRBV3-1|.|TRBD1|TRBJ2-5
TGTGCCAGCAGCCACTTGTACAGGGGTCCGGAGACCCAGTACTTC
CASSHLYRGPETQYF
>TRBV7-3|.|.|TRBJ2-7
TGTGCCAGCAGCTTAGTGCAGGGCCCTTACGAGCAGTACTTC
CASSLVQGPYEQYF
>TRBV6-1|.|.|TRBJ1-4
TGTGCCAGCAGTGACGGGGGGCGCGGTCGAGAAAAACTGTTTTTT
CASSDGGRGREKLFF
>TRBV2|.|.|TRBJ2-1
TGTGCCAGCACCGGTGGGGATGCGGGCTCCTACAATGAGCAGTTCTTC
CASTGGDAGSYNEQFF
>TRBV6-1|few|.|TRBJ1-2
TGTGCCAGCAGTAAAGGACAGAGCTATGGCTACACCTTC
CASSKGQSYGYTF